These T cell receptor beta chains were read from a single sample in a study of blood T cell repertoires in COVID-19. The method was immunoSEQ multiplex PCR; TCRdb's version includes in-frame clones alone and lacks a portion of them. The table lists about 120,000 clones, around 82% of them singletons. The source material was peripheral blood. The receptors originated from a human donor in a cohort sampled during active COVID-19. The conserved cysteine and the conserved F or W are not part of the CDR3 here. Not all rows give a size; the values are once, few, many and, for expanded clones, a class.

TRBV28 once ASSPTGGALYEQY
TRBV24-1 once ATSGETGKRDTQY
TRBV3-1/TRBV3-2 - ASSYTGVTEAF
TRBV7-2 - ASSPGLHTYEQY
TRBV2 many ASSAEGGYGYT
TRBV10-3 - ATNREQNTGELF
TRBV12-3/TRBV12-4 once ASSAPGQPQH
TRBV9 - ASSDGLASNEQF
TRBV6-2/TRBV6-3 - ASSGGQGLPDTEAF
TRBV21-1 - ASSKGEDPSSYNEQF
TRBV7-9 - ASSQNQPGGTQY
TRBV7-2 - ASSSTPGLGTDTQY
TRBV15 - ATSREQTSSYNEQF
TRBV10-3 - AISDSGGNQETQY
TRBV2 - ASSGPSWLANSYEQY
TRBV12-3/TRBV12-4 - ASAFGNSPLH
TRBV9 - ASSVEGASAYEQY
TRBV1 - TSTLLAGETYEQY
TRBV7-2 - ASSLSGGTYNEQF
TRBV3-1/TRBV3-2 once ASSSWTGGGTDTQY
TRBV6-5 once ASSYTPGLAPLEQF
TRBV6-1 - ASSDIVANTQY
TRBV24-1 - ATGGSPTDTQY
TRBV7-9 - ASSLEGVRAYEQY
TRBV3-1/TRBV3-2 - ASSQWQQHEETQY
TRBV28 - ASSSGGPVTLEKLF